A selection of T cell receptor beta chains follows, all from one sample in a study of T cells after yellow fever vaccination. Using its own MiXCR run on the 5' RACE reads, TCRdb lists one record per CDR3 protein. The sample includes approximately 300,000 distinct CDR3 sequences, around 6.8% of them seen just once. The material sequenced was PBMCs, taken 35 to 50 days after the first yellow fever vaccination. Receptors were obtained from a man younger than 30 who received the YFV17D yellow fever vaccine. The CDR3 runs from the conserved cysteine through the conserved F or W. D genes are given only for firm matches. Size tells how often a clone was seen (once, few, many) or the class of an expanded clone, and some rows leave it out.

j_call clone_size d_call v_call cdr3_nt cdr3_aa
TRBJ1-1 many . TRBV12-3/TRBV12-4 TGTGCCAGCAGTTTGGGAAGGGGTCGCACTGAAGCTTTCTTT CASSLGRGRTEAFF
TRBJ1-2 few . TRBV6-6 TGTGCCAGCAGACAGGGTGTAGGGGGAGGCTACACCTTC CASRQGVGGGYTF
TRBJ2-1 few TRBD2 TRBV12-3/TRBV12-4 TGTGCCAGCAGTCCAAGCGGGACCTACAATGAGCAGTTCTTC CASSPSGTYNEQFF
TRBJ2-5 . TRBD2 TRBV19 TGTGCCAGTAGTATGGCGAGGACTAGCGGGGGGAAAAACCAAGAGACCCAGTACTTC CASSMARTSGGKNQETQYF
TRBJ2-1 . . TRBV12-3/TRBV12-4 TGTGCCAGCACCCTTGGACACTCTTACAATGAGCAGTTCTTC CASTLGHSYNEQFF
TRBJ1-4 few . TRBV27 TGTGCCAGCAGTTTTATCAGGGTCGGAGGGACTAATGAAAAACTGTTTTTT CASSFIRVGGTNEKLFF
TRBJ2-5 many TRBD1 TRBV7-9 TGTGCCAGCAGCGTAGGACAGGGGGAAGAGACCCAGTACTTC CASSVGQGEETQYF
TRBJ2-5 few . TRBV20-1 TGCAGTGCTATGCCCAGGAGCGGGCAGCAAGAGACCCAGTACTTC CSAMPRSGQQETQYF
TRBJ2-2 many . TRBV5-1 TGCGCCAGCAGCTTGGGACACACCGGGGAGCTGTTTTTT CASSLGHTGELFF
TRBJ2-5 . TRBD1 TRBV20-1 TGCAGTGGCACAGGGGCGAGGGAGACCCAGTACTTC CSGTGARETQYF
TRBJ1-5 many . TRBV12-3/TRBV12-4 TGTGCCAGCAGCATTGAAGGTTTCAATCAGCCCCAGCATTTT CASSIEGFNQPQHF
TRBJ2-7 . . TRBV2 TGTGCCAGCAGGGACCCAGGCAGGGGCATGGAGCAGTACTTC CASRDPGRGMEQYF
TRBJ2-2 few . TRBV12-3/TRBV12-4 TGTGCCAGCAGCTTCGACAGAACGAACACCGGGGAGCTGTTTTTT CASSFDRTNTGELFF
TRBJ2-7 . . TRBV21-1 TGTGCCAGCTTTCCTTTCCCGGGACAGCCATACGAGCAGTACTTC CASFPFPGQPYEQYF
TRBJ2-1 few TRBD2 TRBV20-1 TGCAGTGCTAGACCCCCCGGGGGGATCCATGAGCAGTTCTTC CSARPPGGIHEQFF
TRBJ2-1 . TRBD1 TRBV24-1 TGTGCCACCAGTGATTGGGGACAGGGCGCCTACAATGAGCAGTTCTTC CATSDWGQGAYNEQFF
TRBJ2-3 few TRBD2 TRBV12-3/TRBV12-4 TGTGCCAGTTCTACTAGCGGGGGGGTAACAGATACGCAGTATTTT CASSTSGGVTDTQYF
TRBJ2-7 few . TRBV6-6 TGTGCCAGTTCCAAGGGCAGCACCTACGAGCAGTACTTC CASSKGSTYEQYF
TRBJ1-4 few . TRBV6-1 TGTGCCAGCAGTGAAGGAATGGTCAGTGAAAAACTGTTTTTT CASSEGMVSEKLFF
TRBJ2-1 . . TRBV4-2 TGTGCCAGCGGCCCGGGGCAGCTCTACTCCTACAATGAGCAGTTCTTC CASGPGQLYSYNEQFF
TRBJ2-6 . . TRBV2 TGTGCCACCCTTCGAGTGGGGCCTGGGGCCAACGTCCTGACTTTC CATLRVGPGANVLTF
TRBJ1-1 . . TRBV3-1 TGTGCCCTCTGTTTGACCGCGGCAACTAGGGCTAGGGACACTGAAGCTTTCTTT CALCLTAATRARDTEAFF
TRBJ2-6 few . TRBV19 TGTGCCAGCTCTCTCGAGGGGGCCAACGTCCTGACTTTC CASSLEGANVLTF
TRBJ1-5 . . TRBV5-6 TGTGCCAGCAGCTTTCGGTCAGTGACACTTCCAGATCAGCCCCAGCATTTT CASSFRSVTLPDQPQHF
TRBJ2-5 . . TRBV6-5 TGTGCCAGCAGTTACACGGCAGGGGAAGAGACCCAGTACTTC CASSYTAGEETQYF
TRBJ1-6 many . TRBV6-2/TRBV6-3 TGTGCCAGCAGTTATCGGAGACCTGGGAATAATTCACCCCTCCACTTT CASSYRRPGNNSPLHF
TRBJ1-3 . . TRBV6-1 TGTGCCAGCAGCCCTCAGGGGTCGTATGGAAACACCATATATTTT CASSPQGSYGNTIYF
TRBJ2-1 many TRBD2 TRBV5-1 TGCGCCAGCAGCTTGGGAGGACTAGCGGGGGGCCAGGGTGAGCAGTTCTTC CASSLGGLAGGQGEQFF
TRBJ2-7 many . TRBV10-3 TGTGCCATCAGTGAACTGTACTCCTACGAGCAGTACTTC CAISELYSYEQYF
TRBJ2-2 few . TRBV10-3 TGTGCCATCAGTGGACAGGACGTCAAGACCGGGGAGCTGTTTTTT CAISGQDVKTGELFF
TRBJ2-7 . . TRBV3-1 TGTGCCAGCAGCCAAGTCGTCTACCAGCAGTACTTC CASSQVVYQQYF
TRBJ1-2 few . TRBV4-3 TGCGCCAGCAGCCGGGGGGATGGAGCTAACTATGGCTACACCTTC CASSRGDGANYGYTF
TRBJ2-7 . . TRBV12-3/TRBV12-4 TGTGCCAGCACCCCAGGGGCGGGGCGGTACGAGCAGTACTTC CASTPGAGRYEQYF
TRBJ2-3 many TRBD2 TRBV7-9 TGTGCCAGCAGCTCCACGGGACTAGCGGGGGATAGAGATACGCAGTATTTT CASSSTGLAGDRDTQYF
TRBJ2-2 many . TRBV5-6 TGTGCCAGCAGCTTGCTGGGGCCAGTAATTACCGGGGAGCTGTTTTTT CASSLLGPVITGELFF
TRBJ1-2 few . TRBV5-1 TGCGCCAGCAGCTTGGAGGTGTTGGGGGACTACACCTTC CASSLEVLGDYTF
TRBJ2-1 . TRBD1 TRBV28 TGTGCCAGCAGTTTAACAACAGGGGCTAGTGAGCAGTTCTTC CASSLTTGASEQFF
TRBJ2-3 few TRBD2 TRBV6-5 TGTGCCAGCAGTTACTCGATCGACCTTAGCGGGGGGACCACAGATACGCAGTATTTT CASSYSIDLSGGTTDTQYF
TRBJ1-5 . . TRBV5-1 TGCGCCAGCAGCTTGGCCTGGGGACGTAATCAGCCCCAGCATTTT CASSLAWGRNQPQHF
TRBJ2-1 few . TRBV7-3 TGTGCCAGCAGCCGGGGGAGCGGCTCCTACAATGAGCAGTTCTTC CASSRGSGSYNEQFF
TRBJ1-2 . TRBD1 TRBV7-8 TGTGCCAGCAGCTCATACAGGGGAGGCTACCTTGGCTACACCTTC CASSSYRGGYLGYTF
TRBJ1-2 many TRBD1 TRBV7-2 TGTGCCAGCAGCTTAGGCTCGGGACAGGCTATCTATGGCTACACCTTC CASSLGSGQAIYGYTF